One T cell receptor (beta chain) is described in this entry. This specimen belongs to a study of control samples from healthy donors and cancer patients. Sequencing was performed with immunoSEQ multiplex PCR; in TCRdb, only in-frame clones are kept and a portion is missing. The sample includes fewer than 300,000 clones, roughly four fifths of them seen just once. Trimming removed 1 base at V and 8 bases at J, with 17 bases between. The CDR3 length is 16 residues. Germline loops: CDR1 SEHNR, CDR2 FQNEAQ (reference sequence). Input material: PBMCs. The rearrangement links TRBV7-9 to TRBJ1-4; perhaps TRBD1 as D (5 bases). The sequence came from a woman in her sixties or seventies with lung cancer. The chain's CDR3 is CASSLGVGGAEEKLFF. In nucleotides, the CDR3 is TGTGCCAGCAGCTTAGGTGTGGGAGGGGCCGAAGAAAAACTGTTTTTT.